Shown below are 5 T cell receptor beta chains from a single sample sequenced in a study of blood T cell repertoires in COVID-19. Sequencing used immunoSEQ multiplex PCR; TCRdb keeps in-frame clones, though not all of them. The sample holds 180,000 or so clones, about 85% seen once. What was sequenced was peripheral blood. These receptor sequences come from a woman aged 80 or older with acute or convalescent COVID-19.

V usage is TRBV4-3 and J usage is TRBJ2-3, with TRBD2 matching 9 bases. The CDR3 has 17 amino acids. Germline V CDR1 and CDR2: LGHNA, YSLEER. After removal of 4 bases from V and 0 bases from J, the junction contained 8 bases not matched to a gene. The CDR3 is CASSPLYGLASTDTQYF. In DNA, the CDR3 is TGCGCCAGCAGCCCTCTATATGGACTAGCGAGCACAGATACGCAGTATTTT.

This clone appeared many times. The J gene is TRBJ2-7, the V gene TRBV4-1; the match to TRBD1 covers 7 bases. Per the germline V gene, CDR1 is MGHRA and CDR2 is YSYEKL. The junction had 4 bases not matched to a gene; V was cut back by 1 base and J by 4 bases. CDR3 length: 14 residues. The CDR3 DNA reads TGCGCCAGCAGCCAAGGGGCAGGGGGATACGAGCAGTACTTC. Amino acids: CASSQGAGGYEQYF.

This chain connects TRBV25-1 to TRBJ1-2; D remains ambiguous. The CDR3 runs 14 residues. Trimming took 3 bases from V and 8 from J, leaving 16 bases between them. CDR1 is MGHDK, CDR2 SYGVNS, per germline. Here the CDR3 DNA reads TGTGCCAGCAGTGACTCAGAGGGCCCTCGGGGCTACACCTTC. Its protein product is CASSDSEGPRGYTF.

The V and J genes are TRBV19 and TRBJ2-7; 9 bases map to TRBD1. The CDR3 has 15 residues. Trimming removed 3 bases from V and 3 bases from J; junction bases left unmatched: 6. CDR1 is LNHDA and CDR2 is SQIVND in the germline V gene (reference sequence). CDR3: CASSMGDRVDYEQYF. The CDR3 bases are TGTGCCAGTAGTATGGGGGACAGGGTTGACTACGAGCAGTACTTC.

V and J are TRBV25-1 and TRBJ1-5; 7 positions agree with TRBD1. Looked up from germline, CDR1 is MGHDK and CDR2 is SYGVNS. V lost 4 bases, J lost 7 bases, and 4 bases stayed unmatched. This CDR3 comprises 13 residues. CDR3 region: CASSARDSQPQHF. CDR3 coding DNA: TGTGCCAGCAGTGCAAGGGACAGCCAGCCCCAGCATTTT.